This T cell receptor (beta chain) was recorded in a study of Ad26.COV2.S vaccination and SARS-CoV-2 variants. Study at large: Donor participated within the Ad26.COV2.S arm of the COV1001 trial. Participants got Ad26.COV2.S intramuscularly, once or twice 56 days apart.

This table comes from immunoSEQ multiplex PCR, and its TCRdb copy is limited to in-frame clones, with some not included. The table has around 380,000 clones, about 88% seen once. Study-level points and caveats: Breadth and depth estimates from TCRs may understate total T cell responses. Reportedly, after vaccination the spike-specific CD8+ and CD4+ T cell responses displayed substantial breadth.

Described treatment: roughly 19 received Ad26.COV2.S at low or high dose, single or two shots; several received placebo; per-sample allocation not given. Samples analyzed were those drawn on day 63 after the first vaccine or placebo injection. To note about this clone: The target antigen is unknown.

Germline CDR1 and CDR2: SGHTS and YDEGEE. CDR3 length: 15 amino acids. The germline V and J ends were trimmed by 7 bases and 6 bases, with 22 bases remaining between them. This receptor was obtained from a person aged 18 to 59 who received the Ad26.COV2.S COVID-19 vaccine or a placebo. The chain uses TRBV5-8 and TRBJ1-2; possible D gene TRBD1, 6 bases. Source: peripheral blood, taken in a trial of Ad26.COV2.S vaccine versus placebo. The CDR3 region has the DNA TGTGCCAGCCCGGGGAGCATGGGGGCCAGGGATGGCTACACCTTC. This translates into CASPGSMGARDGYTF.